The sequence of this T cell receptor (beta chain) was determined in a study of early T cells in non-severe SARS-CoV-2 infection. On the study more broadly: The input, bulk RNA from unsorted whole blood, was sequenced, and chains were unpaired.

This clonotype was recorded many times. The antigen is undetermined. Unique molecular identifiers were attached to individual cDNA molecules. TCRdb reprocessed the 5' RACE reads with MiXCR, giving one entry per CDR3 protein. The sample gives fewer than 100,000 distinct CDR3 sequences, 13% of which show up once; 2% to 2.5% is in the top ten. Broader study findings: Matching against VDJdb likely underestimated virus-specific expansions, favoring anti-spike CD8.

The receptor was isolated from an adult who was a healthcare worker with PCR-confirmed SARS-CoV-2 infection or an uninfected control (not recorded which). The sequenced sample consisted of whole blood.

CDR3 protein: CASVNRRAAKNIQYF. The CDR3 DNA is TGTGCCAGCGTTAACCGGAGGGCGGCCAAAAACATTCAGTACTTC. The chain combines TRBV13 with TRBJ2-4, with D tentatively TRBD2 (6 bases). V shed 8 bases and J shed 1 base, with 15 bases lying between them. CDR1 is PRHDT, CDR2 FYEKMQ, per germline (reference sequence). This CDR3 region has 15 residues.